These 25 T cell receptor beta chains came from one sample sequenced in a study of cytomegalovirus exposure and HLA in healthy donors. Use of 60 Vbeta and 13 Jbeta primers characterized the PCR. TCRdb's copy holds only in-frame clones and misses some; the assay was immunoSEQ multiplex PCR. The sample holds 200,000 to 250,000 clones, roughly 84% seen once. Sequenced input: PBMCs. The receptors come from a human donor in good health.

This clone appeared once. The chain links TRBV5-1 to TRBJ2-5; 7 positions match TRBD1. The CDR3 spans 15 residues. Germline CDR1 reads SGHRS; CDR2 reads YFSETQ. V was clipped by 3 bases and J by 2 bases; unmatched bases: 7. CDR3 bases: TGCGCCAGCAGCTGGGGAGACAGGGCACAAGAGACCCAGTACTTC. It specifies CASSWGDRAQETQYF. The variable domain in full, completed from reference TRBV5-1 and TRBJ2-5, reads KAGVTQTPRYLIKTRGQQVTLSCSPISGHRSVSWYQQTPGQGLQFLFEYFSETQRNKGNFPGRFSGRQFSNSRSEMNVSTLELGDSALYLCASSWGDRAQETQYFGPGTRLLVL.

This rearrangement joins TRBV28 to TRBJ2-5; TRBD2 agrees at 9 bases. Germline V gives CDR1 MDHEN, CDR2 SYDVKM. V shed 5 bases and J 0 bases; nucleotides not matched to a gene: 1. CDR3 size: 14 residues. CDR3 nucleotide sequence: TGTGCCAGCAGTCGACTAGCGGACCAAGAGACCCAGTACTTC. This sequence encodes CASSRLADQETQYF.

This rearrangement joins TRBV10-3 to TRBJ1-1; 11 positions match TRBD1. In germline, CDR1 is ENHRY, CDR2 SYGVKD. The CDR3 is 18 amino acids. The V gene end was trimmed by 3 bases and the J gene end by 1 base; junction bases not matched to a gene: 10. DNA of the CDR3: TGTGCCATCAGTGACCTGAGTCGGGACAGGGGGACGAACACTGAAGCTTTCTTT. Translated, it gives CAISDLSRDRGTNTEAFF.

The genes are TRBV28 and TRBJ2-7, with a weak D call TRBD1 (5 bases). The germline gives CDR1 MDHEN, CDR2 SYDVKM. V lost 5 bases and J 2 bases, leaving 13 bases between the germline ends. This CDR3 region has 14 residues. DNA of the CDR3: TGTGCCAGCAGTCTTCAGGGCCAAGCCTACGAGCAGTACTTC. Translated: CASSLQGQAYEQYF.

J is TRBJ1-1 and V is TRBV6-5, with D perhaps matching TRBD1 (6 bases). The ends were cut back, 0 bases at V and 1 base at J, with 9 bases in the middle. This CDR3 contains 15 residues. Germline-derived CDR1 and CDR2 are MNHEY and SVGAGI. In nucleotides, the CDR3 is TGTGCCAGCAGTTACTCAGGCAGGGGGAACACTGAAGCTTTCTTT. Amino acid sequence: CASSYSGRGNTEAFF.

The V and J genes are TRBV6-5 and TRBJ2-7; D is uncertain. The germline V and J ends were trimmed by 5 bases and 4 bases, with 18 bases remaining between them. Germline assignment: CDR1 MNHEY and CDR2 SVGAGI. The CDR3 is 15 residues long. The CDR3 loop is CASSLALVARYEQYF. The CDR3 coding sequence is TGTGCCAGCAGTCTTGCCCTAGTTGCCCGGTACGAGCAGTACTTC.

As to this clone: The junction and the germline gene differ at one end; a read error may be behind it. The chain carries TRBV7-9 and TRBJ2-7; a possible D gene is TRBD1 (8 bases). The CDR3 consists of 16 residues. CDR1 and CDR2 from the germline V gene are SEHNR and FQNEAQ (reference sequence). The CDR3 loop is CSSSWTTGGDPYEQYF. CDR3 coding DNA: TGTTCCAGCAGCTGGACTACAGGGGGGGACCCCTACGAGCAGTACTTC. The whole variable domain, remainder taken from reference TRBV7-9 and TRBJ2-7, is DTGVSQNPRHKITKRGQNVTFRCDPISEHNRLYWYRQTLGQGPEFLTYFQNEAQLEKSRLLSDRFSAERPKGSFSTLEIQRTEQGDSAMYLCSSSWTTGGDPYEQYFGPGTRLTVT.

V gene TRBV28 combines with J gene TRBJ2-4; 7 nucleotides match TRBD2. The junction had 3 bases not matched to a gene; V was cut back by 4 bases and J by 0 bases. Germline lookup yields CDR1 MDHEN and CDR2 SYDVKM. This CDR3 contains 15 residues. As DNA, the CDR3 is TGTGCCAGCAGTTCCGGGACTAAAGCCAAAAACATTCAGTACTTC. Protein sequence: CASSSGTKAKNIQYF.

V gene TRBV19 combines with J gene TRBJ1-1, with D maybe TRBD1 (5 bases). The germline V gene encodes CDR1 LNHDA and CDR2 SQIVND (reference sequence). V was pared by 5 bases and J by 1 base, with 17 bases between. The CDR3 has 16 residues. The CDR3 loop is CASSQGTTHPNTEAFF. The CDR3, as DNA: TGTGCCAGTAGTCAGGGTACCACTCACCCGAACACTGAAGCTTTCTTT.

CDR3 DNA: TGCGCCAGCAGTGAGTCTCAGGGGTCGAATGAGCAGTTCTTC. Protein product: CASSESQGSNEQFF. The V gene is TRBV10-1, the J gene TRBJ2-1, with D maybe TRBD1 (6 bases). V was pared by 0 bases and J by 7 bases, with 10 bases between. The CDR3 has 14 residues. Germline lookup yields CDR1 WNHNN and CDR2 SYGVQD (reference sequence).

V usage is TRBV28 and J usage is TRBJ2-7; weak D call: TRBD1 (6 bases). The CDR3 has 16 amino acids. V gave up 2 bases and J gave up 7 bases, with 21 bases separating them. CDR1 and CDR2 (germline): MDHEN, SYDVKM. CDR3 residues: CASSLHPTGTLREQYF. Written as DNA, the CDR3 is TGTGCCAGCAGTTTACACCCAACAGGGACCTTGAGGGAGCAGTACTTC.

The J gene is TRBJ2-7, the V gene TRBV19; 9 bases map to TRBD1. The trim removed 5 bases at V and 2 bases at J, leaving 10 bases unmatched. There are 16 residues in the CDR3. Germline V gives CDR1 LNHDA, CDR2 SQIVND (reference sequence). The CDR3 bases are TGTGCCAGTAGTCTCGCCGGGACAGGGAGGGCCTACGAGCAGTACTTC. This codes for CASSLAGTGRAYEQYF.

This rearrangement joins TRBV18 to TRBJ1-2, with 9 bases fitting TRBD1. The germline CDR1 and CDR2 sequences are KGHSH and LQKENI. CDR3 length equals 15 residues. After removal of 6 bases from V and 6 bases from J, the junction contained 11 bases not matched to a gene. The CDR3 DNA follows: TGTGCCAGCTCCCATGGACAGGGGTCGAGGGATGGCTACACCTTC. This gives the protein CASSHGQGSRDGYTF.

This clone was detected a few times. The chain couples TRBV6-1 to TRBJ2-7, with a possible D match to TRBD2 (5 bases). The germline V gene has CDR1 MNHNS and CDR2 SASEGT. V gave up 3 bases and J gave up 1 base, with 13 bases separating them. The CDR3 contains 15 residues. The chain's CDR3 is CASSEWIGGSYEQYF. The CDR3 DNA reads as TGTGCCAGCAGTGAGTGGATCGGAGGTTCCTACGAGCAGTACTTC.

In its sample, this clone was seen once. The chain links TRBV29-1 to TRBJ2-5; 8 nucleotides align to TRBD1. Germline CDR1 is SQVTM and CDR2 is ANQGSEA. With 7 bases clipped from V and 4 bases from J, the junction kept 5 bases outside the gene matches. This CDR3 spans 12 amino acids. CDR3 residues: CSARQGRETQYF. In nucleotides, the CDR3 is TGCAGCGCCCGACAGGGGCGAGAGACCCAGTACTTC.

The CDR3: CAITLGQGPNTEAFF. The CDR3 nucleotides read TGTGCCATCACCTTGGGACAGGGACCGAACACTGAAGCTTTCTTT. The rearrangement links TRBV10-3 to TRBJ1-1; TRBD1 matches 9 bases. Looked up from germline, CDR1 is ENHRY and CDR2 is SYGVKD. The CDR3 has 15 residues. Trimming took 7 bases from V and 1 from J; bases not matched to a gene: 7.

The gene calls are TRBV6-5 and TRBJ1-2, with 12 bases matching TRBD1. Germline assignment: CDR1 MNHEY and CDR2 SVGAGI. The CDR3 is 15 residues long. Trimming removed 6 bases from V and 8 bases from J; junction bases left unmatched: 10. The CDR3 loop reads CASSQPGQGARGYTF. As DNA, the CDR3 is TGTGCCAGCAGCCAGCCGGGACAGGGGGCACGCGGCTACACCTTC.

The V and J genes are TRBV9 and TRBJ2-7, with D possibly matching TRBD2 (7 bases). This CDR3 is 14 amino acids long. Trimming pared 3 bases from V and 2 bases from J, leaving 12 bases between. Germline assignment: CDR1 SGDLS and CDR2 YYNGEE. In nucleotides, the CDR3 is TGTGCCAGCAGCGAGGGGGGGCCGGCCTACGAGCAGTACTTC. Translated, it gives CASSEGGPAYEQYF.

The V gene is TRBV7-9, the J gene TRBJ2-6; TRBD1 aligns across 7 bases. Germline V gene data show CDR1 as SEHNR and CDR2 as FQNEAQ (reference sequence). The CDR3 is 15 residues long. V gave up 5 bases and J gave up 4 bases; unmatched junction bases: 5. CDR3 bases: TGTGCCAGCAGCCATGGGACAGCCGGGGCCAACGTCCTGACTTTC. This codes for CASSHGTAGANVLTF.

This chain uses TRBV5-1 with TRBJ2-7; the D gene is possibly TRBD2 (6 bases). Germline CDR1 reads SGHRS; CDR2 reads YFSETQ. The V and J ends lost 5 bases and 2 bases respectively, with 8 bases between them. The length of the CDR3 is 12 residues. DNA for the CDR3: TGCGCCAGCAGTCCGGGGGCCTACGAGCAGTACTTC. Residues: CASSPGAYEQYF.

The chain uses TRBV27 and TRBJ2-2, with D perhaps matching TRBD1 (5 bases). Germline lookup yields CDR1 MNHEY and CDR2 SMNVEV (reference sequence). Trimming stripped 3 bases from V and 7 bases from J, with 12 bases between. This CDR3 region has 14 residues. CDR3 in amino acids: CASSFQGFGGELFF. As DNA, the CDR3 is TGTGCCAGCAGTTTCCAGGGATTTGGCGGGGAGCTGTTTTTT.

This sequence joins TRBV27 and TRBJ2-1, with D perhaps matching TRBD2 (5 bases). V lost 5 bases to trimming and J lost 7 bases, with 12 bases between them. Germline CDR1 is MNHEY and CDR2 is SMNVEV (reference sequence). The CDR3 covers 13 residues. DNA of the CDR3: TGTGCCAGCAGTGTACTAGTTAGGAATGAGCAGTTCTTC. It codes for CASSVLVRNEQFF.

The V and J genes are TRBV7-2 and TRBJ1-1; 8 bases line up with TRBD1. The CDR3 loop spans 15 amino acids. V gave up 5 bases and J gave up 3 bases; unmatched junction bases: 8. The germline CDR1 and CDR2 sequences are SGHTA and FQGNSA. The CDR3 reads CASSTGQGWDTEAFF. The CDR3 DNA reads TGTGCCAGCAGCACAGGACAGGGCTGGGACACTGAAGCTTTCTTT.

The sample holds one count of this clone. The chain couples TRBV7-2 to TRBJ2-2, with D uncertain. CDR1 and CDR2 from the germline V gene are SGHTA and FQGNSA. The length of the CDR3 is 16 residues. The V gene lost 3 bases and the J gene lost 2 bases, with 13 bases spanning the gap. CDR3 in DNA: TGTGCCAGCAGCTTGAATCAGGCGCTAAACACCGGGGAGCTGTTTTTT. It encodes CASSLNQALNTGELFF.

The chain links TRBV19 to TRBJ2-1, with 16 bases that match TRBD2. V lost 3 bases and J lost 8; bases outside the gene matches: 4. This CDR3 contains 16 residues. Germline CDR1 is LNHDA and CDR2 is SQIVND (reference sequence). The CDR3 loop reads CASSIMGTSGRDEQFF. CDR3 bases: TGTGCCAGTAGTATTATGGGGACTAGCGGGAGGGATGAGCAGTTCTTC.